This T cell receptor beta chain comes out of a study of cytomegalovirus exposure and HLA in healthy donors (dated by TCRdb to 2016 to 2017). Broadly, across the study: According to an earlier analysis of a few hundred of the donors, roughly 180 million T cells yielded over 100 million unique TCR beta sequences and about 280 Gb of sequence data. An early release covering just under 650 HLA-typed donors comprised approximately 300 gigabases of sequencing data and around 80 million unique TCR sequences. Among the roughly 390 genotyped donors, more than 70% belonged to the genetic ancestry cluster associated with self-reported Caucasian donors. The study aimed to test whether signatures of past pathogen exposure could be identified by cataloging public T cell receptors. The study profiled the T cell repertoires of under 850 subjects by immunosequencing and related them to cytomegalovirus serostatus. A separate validation cohort of about 110 different subjects was used in addition to the 666-subject first cohort. The study combined high-throughput TCR immunosequencing, statistical association of individual TCRs with disease status, and machine learning to predict cytomegalovirus infection status. A later analysis re-examined previously published TCR beta repertoires from 500 to 700 donors and added high-resolution HLA genotyping to investigate patterns of TCR occurrence. The later analysis used no new phenotypic data to find candidate immune exposures, relying instead on TCR beta sequences and their occurrence across donors. An earlier analysis of several hundred of the donors applied high-throughput TCR beta sequencing to assess whether each TCR beta V gene segment acted as functional or pseudogenic. Donor age, sex, ethnicity and CMV serostatus were compiled together with the repertoire data. A later genetic analysis took genome-wide SNP genotypes for about 55% of the roughly 700 donors and used that subset as a discovery cohort. Every discovery cohort repertoire had been produced on one sequencing platform. Both class I and class II loci were covered by HLA typing, at four-digit resolution. The number of donors typed differed by locus, with roughly 629-640 for A, B, C, DRB1 and DQB1, roughly 520 for DQA1, over 600 for DPA1, and roughly 450 for DPB1. A handful of DR-DQ haplotypes were handled as single units for association and clustering because linkage in the cohort was strong. Among over 350 genotyped donors of the cohort, an average of about 240,000 unique TCR beta nucleotide sequences were sequenced per donor, around 20% of them non-productive. The study at large found these results: A cluster of highly shared sequence variants was judged likely to be a technical artifact of the sequencing pipeline. In a later genetic analysis, a missense DCLRE1C variant was associated with V-gene and J-gene trimming of TCR beta chains, and the association was replicated in an independent cohort. Linkage disequilibrium might explain the correlated functional status among segregating V segments, but an unknown experimental factor could not be ruled out. In an earlier analysis of fewer than 700 of the donors, most TCR beta V segments appeared in productive rearrangements about 90% or about 30% of the time, broadly matching IMGT annotations. The study listed 150 to 200 TCR beta chains as associated with cytomegalovirus. When HLA alleles, especially DR and DQ, strongly co-occurred, attributing TCR associations to individual alleles was difficult. While some public TCRs were present in many individuals, most TCR sequences turned up only very rarely across donors. In both the original and validation cohorts, the classifier was reported to diagnose cytomegalovirus status with high specificity and sensitivity. A further reported finding was that TCR beta sequences accurately predicted the HLA-A and HLA-B alleles for most subjects in the first cohort. The authors suggested that the approach could potentially be generalized to other disease states and immunological phenotypes. The earlier analysis of 450 to 700 of the donors excluded roughly 17 rarely observed V segments, including chromosome 9 orphons, because counts were too low. Most CMV-associated TCR beta chains appeared to be HLA-restricted in a later analysis, and the HLA associations seemed to be driven largely by CMV exposure. In a later analysis, HLA-associated TCR beta chains showed more clonal expansion and lower generation probabilities than non-associated chains that were equally common. A later analysis associated 15,000 or so TCR beta sequences with specific HLA alleles at a false discovery rate of 0.05. In a later analysis, TCR association rates were found to vary across HLA loci, with the most associated TCRs seen for DRB1 alleles and the fewest for HLA-C alleles. The cohort was sequenced for TCR beta chains only, and without alpha or paired-chain data the features that could be detected were limited. Roughly uniform sequencing depth across donors was assumed in presence/absence analyses, although this assumption may not hold. For the cohort, immune exposure information was limited to CMV serostatus. According to a later analysis, parvovirus B19, influenza, CMV and Epstein-Barr virus appeared linked to several top co-occurrence clusters. HLA typing was unavailable for some donors at each locus, so association tests used only the typed subset. A few of the identified cytomegalovirus-associated TCR beta chains were confirmed in vitro to be specific for cytomegalovirus antigens. According to a later genetic analysis, donors in an Asian-associated ancestry cluster had fewer N-insertions in productive TCRs than the roughly 700-donor mean.

This clone was detected only a few times. The clone's antigen remains unknown. Per-base quality was not reported, and no clone a single base away is much larger than it. The library was obtained by the immunoSEQ multiplex PCR assay. The multiplex PCR relied on a mix of 60 forward primers for TCR Vbeta segments and 13 reverse primers for TCR Jbeta segments. A multiplex PCR assay on genomic DNA amplified the CDR3 region of rearranged TCR beta genes. On the Illumina HiSeq System, the amplified TCR beta libraries were sequenced as 87-base-pair reads. The original pipeline was this. Across the 666 repertoires, a later analysis counted 60 million to 90 million unique TCR beta chains, roughly 11 million of which were shared by at least two donors. A nearest-neighbor algorithm error-corrected the raw reads and collapsed the reads into unique sequences, merging closely related sequences to remove PCR and sequencing errors. Alignment of CDR3 sequences to IMGT reference sequences was used to assign V, D and J gene segments. For a sequence to be retained, a match of at least six nucleotides to both a V gene segment and a J gene segment was required. A rearrangement counted as productive if the CDR3 had no stop codons and remained in frame with V and J, and every other rearrangement counted as non-productive. CDR3 was defined according to IMGT convention as the region running from the second conserved V-encoded cysteine to the conserved J-encoded phenylalanine. The earlier analysis of approximately 590 of the donors excluded any sequence lacking an unambiguous match to a single V gene segment. An earlier analysis of 500 to 600 of the donors classified V segments as functional when productive rearrangements were above 56.7% and as segregating when the standard deviation between donors was above 5%. A statistical classification framework was developed to diagnose cytomegalovirus status using the catalog of TCR beta chain sequences. In a later analysis, TCR nucleotide sequences were compared against IMGT/GENE-DB human TR gene sequences so that V and J genes could be assigned. In a later analysis, CDR3 sequences and most-parsimonious VDJ recombination scenarios were assigned using the TCRdist pipeline. In a later analysis, every TCR beta chain was defined by the combination of its CDR3 amino acid sequence and its V-gene family, and reads without a unique V-gene family were dropped. A later analysis removed nearly 600 highly shared, low-generation-probability nucleotide sequences to deal with suspected cross-contamination and a sequencing artifact. In a later analysis, a clonal expansion index for each public chain was calculated from normalized within-repertoire ranks of inferred template counts. In a later analysis, generation probabilities were computed using a VDJ recombination model fitted to out-of-frame rearrangements, and the results were checked against IGoR. A later analysis scored TCR-TCR, TCR-HLA and TCR-CMV co-occurrence with hypergeometric tests, applying a repertoire-size bias correction to TCR pairs. In a later analysis, false discovery rates were estimated by permuting HLA or CMV assignments 20 times. A later analysis grouped co-occurring TCRs with DBSCAN, adding TCRdist sequence similarity when clustering within HLA-allele-positive subsets. Repertoires with fewer than 30,000 or more than 120,000 public chains, plus five repertoires with anomalous nucleotide sharing, were excluded from co-occurrence clustering. This is the immuneACCESS table as TCRdb keeps it, with only in-frame sequences that have V and J called. A part of the clones is gone; compared with another copy, unresolved V genes explain less than half, and the rest is unexplained. That table is the source of V, J and clone size, and D and trimming were worked out from the DNA. Present in this sample are roughly 150,000 clones, roughly four fifths of which were seen just once. Together, the top ten hold more than 3% of the sample.

The cohort consisted of approximately 690 healthy bone marrow donors. Cohort members were all nominally healthy when sampled, although unrecorded immune exposures were likely present. The donor tested CMV seronegative, placing the donor among the 300 to 450 seronegative members of the cohort. Every donor gave a peripheral blood sample, and the peripheral blood mononuclear cells from that sample were used for TCR beta sequencing. The Qiagen DNeasy Blood Extraction Kit was used to extract genomic DNA from the blood cell samples. The sample was PBMCs. This receptor was obtained from a male donor in good health and CMV-seronegative.

The CDR3 region: CASSPGQGNTEAFF. DNA sequence: TGCGCCAGCAGCCCGGGACAGGGGAACACTGAAGCTTTCTTT. This chain joins TRBV4-1 to TRBJ1-1; 9 bases in between match TRBD1. The CDR3 goes from the cysteine to the phenylalanine over 14 residues. The entry retains the CDR3 DNA only, 42 bases that are in frame from base 1. Compared with germline, V lacks 4 bases and J lacks 1 base; bases without a gene match: 1. From a lookup of the germline V gene, CDR1 and CDR2 are MGHRA and YSYEKL.